This T cell receptor (beta chain) came from a study of blood T cell repertoires in COVID-19. Study-wide context: COVID-19 samples, acute and convalescent, were from the United States, Italy and Spain. Sources were T cells, B-cell-depleted T cells, or PBMCs; the material itself was cDNA or gDNA.

The CDR3 extends over 16 amino acids. CDR1 is SGHRS, CDR2 YFSETQ, per germline. V was clipped by 2 bases and J by 4 bases; unmatched bases: 5. Original processing methods: For nucleated cells, counts were estimated from reference gene primer amplification. Sequencing was performed with immunoSEQ multiplex PCR; in TCRdb, only in-frame clones are kept and a portion is missing. V and J calls and clone size are those listed in that table; D and trimming were worked out from the DNA. The table has 200,000 to 300,000 clones, about four fifths seen once; the top ten hold more than 9.5%. The origin of this receptor is a woman of 80 years or more with acute or convalescent COVID-19. The genes are TRBV5-1 and TRBJ2-3, with 12 bases that match TRBD2. Sequencing was performed on peripheral blood. The CDR3 sequence: CASSFGTSGGSDTQYF. CDR3 coding DNA: TGCGCCAGCAGCTTCGGAACTAGCGGGGGGTCAGATACGCAGTATTTT.